This T cell receptor beta chain comes out of a study of long-term antiretroviral therapy in people with HIV. A v3.0 immunoSEQ assay was performed at survey level. Using immunoSEQ multiplex PCR, the repertoire was profiled, and TCRdb retains in-frame clones only, with some absent. Of about 22,000 clones listed, roughly 84% are singletons. The trim removed 3 bases at V and 4 bases at J, leaving 5 bases unmatched. CDR3 size: 15 residues. Germline V CDR1 and CDR2: SGHRS, YFSETQ. The chain recombines TRBV5-1 with TRBJ2-2, with TRBD1 identical over 8 bases. This TCR derives from a man in his sixties with HIV. The specimen comprised unsorted PBMCs, sampled 1.3 years after starting antiretroviral therapy. The CDR3: CASSSIGQGTGELFF. In DNA, the CDR3 is TGCGCCAGCAGCTCGATCGGACAGGGCACCGGGGAGCTGTTTTTT.